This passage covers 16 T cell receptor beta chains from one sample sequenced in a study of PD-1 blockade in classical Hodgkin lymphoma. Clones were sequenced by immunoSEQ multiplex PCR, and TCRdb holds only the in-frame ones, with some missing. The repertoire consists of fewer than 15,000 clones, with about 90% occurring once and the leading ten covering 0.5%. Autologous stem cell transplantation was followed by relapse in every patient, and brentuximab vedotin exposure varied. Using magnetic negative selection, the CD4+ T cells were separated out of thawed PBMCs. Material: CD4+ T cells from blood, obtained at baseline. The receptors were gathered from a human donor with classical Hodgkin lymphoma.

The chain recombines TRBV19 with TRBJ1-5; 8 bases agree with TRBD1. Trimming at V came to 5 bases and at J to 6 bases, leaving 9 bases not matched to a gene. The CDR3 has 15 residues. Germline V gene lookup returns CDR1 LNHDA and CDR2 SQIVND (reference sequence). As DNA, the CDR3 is TGTGCCAGTAGTCTCACGGACAGGGTGGTTCAGCCCCAGCATTTT. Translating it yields CASSLTDRVVQPQHF. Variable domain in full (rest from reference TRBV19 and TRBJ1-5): DGGITQSPKYLFRKEGQNVTLSCEQNLNHDAMYWYRQDPGQGLRLIYYSQIVNDFQKGDIAEGYSVSREKKESFPLTVTSAQKNPTAFYLCASSLTDRVVQPQHFGDGTRLSIL.

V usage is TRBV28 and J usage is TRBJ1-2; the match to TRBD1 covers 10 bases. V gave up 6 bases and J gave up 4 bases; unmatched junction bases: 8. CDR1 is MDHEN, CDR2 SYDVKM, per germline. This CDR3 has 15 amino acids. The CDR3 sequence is CASSRPGQGIYGYTF. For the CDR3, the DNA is TGTGCCAGCAGCCGACCGGGACAGGGGATCTATGGCTACACCTTC.

The CDR3 spells CASSIGLAGYNEQFF. Written as DNA, the CDR3 is TGTGCCAGCAGCATAGGACTAGCGGGGTACAATGAGCAGTTCTTC. The chain employs TRBV11-3 and TRBJ2-1; 12 nucleotides line up with TRBD2. The CDR3 extends over 15 amino acids. With 5 bases clipped from V and 4 bases from J, the junction kept 3 bases outside the gene matches. CDR1 SGHNT and CDR2 YENEEA come from the germline V gene.

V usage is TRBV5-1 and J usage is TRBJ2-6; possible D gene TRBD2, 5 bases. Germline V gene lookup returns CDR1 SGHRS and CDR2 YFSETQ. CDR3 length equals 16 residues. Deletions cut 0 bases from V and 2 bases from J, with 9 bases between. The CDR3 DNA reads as TGCGCCAGCAGCTTGGGCTGGGAGACTGGGGCCAACGTCCTGACTTTC. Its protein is CASSLGWETGANVLTF.

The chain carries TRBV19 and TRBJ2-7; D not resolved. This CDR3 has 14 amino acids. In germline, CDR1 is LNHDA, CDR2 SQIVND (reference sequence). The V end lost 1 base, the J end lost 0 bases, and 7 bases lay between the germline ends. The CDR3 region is CASSIGGSSYEQYF. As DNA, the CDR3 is TGTGCCAGTAGTATAGGTGGCAGCTCCTACGAGCAGTACTTC.

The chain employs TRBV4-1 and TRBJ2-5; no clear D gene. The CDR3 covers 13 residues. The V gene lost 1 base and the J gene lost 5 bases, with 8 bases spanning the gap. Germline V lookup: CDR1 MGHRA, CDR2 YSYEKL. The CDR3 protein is CASSQGWMETQYF. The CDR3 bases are TGCGCCAGCAGCCAAGGTTGGATGGAGACCCAGTACTTC.

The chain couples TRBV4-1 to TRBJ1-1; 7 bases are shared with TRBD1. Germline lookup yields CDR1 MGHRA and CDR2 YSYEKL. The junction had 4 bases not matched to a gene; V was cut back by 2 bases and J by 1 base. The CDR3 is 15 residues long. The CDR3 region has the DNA TGCGCCAGCAGCCAAACACAGGGGAGGAACACTGAAGCTTTCTTT. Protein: CASSQTQGRNTEAFF.

The chain's CDR3 is CASSDPGGSYEQYF. In DNA form, the CDR3 reads TGTGCCAGCAGTGACCCAGGGGGCTCCTACGAGCAGTACTTC. V is TRBV2 and J is TRBJ2-7; 7 positions agree with TRBD1. CDR1 is SNHLY, CDR2 FYNNEI, per germline. The junction had 2 bases not matched to a gene; V was cut back by 3 bases and J by 0 bases. The CDR3 runs to 14 residues.

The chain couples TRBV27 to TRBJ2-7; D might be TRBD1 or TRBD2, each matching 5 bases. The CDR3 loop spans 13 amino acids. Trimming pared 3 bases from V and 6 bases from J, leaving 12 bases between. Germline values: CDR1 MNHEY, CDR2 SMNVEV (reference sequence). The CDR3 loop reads CASSLQGVGEQYF. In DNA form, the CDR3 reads TGTGCCAGCAGTTTGCAGGGAGTAGGCGAGCAGTACTTC.

CDR3 nucleotide sequence: TGTGCCAGCAGCTTGACTAGCGCCTACGAGCAGTACTTC. Its translation is CASSLTSAYEQYF. The chain joins TRBV7-8 to TRBJ2-7, with 8 bases that match TRBD2. The CDR3 is 13 amino acids. The V gene end was trimmed by 3 bases and the J gene end by 2 bases; junction bases not matched to a gene: 0. Germline values: CDR1 SGHVS, CDR2 FQNEAQ.

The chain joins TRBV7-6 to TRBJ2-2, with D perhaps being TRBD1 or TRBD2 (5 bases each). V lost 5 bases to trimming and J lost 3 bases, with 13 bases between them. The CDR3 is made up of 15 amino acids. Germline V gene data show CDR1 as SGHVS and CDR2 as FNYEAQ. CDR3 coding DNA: TGTGCCAGCAGCCCGGGGCAATTTTACACCGGGGAGCTGTTTTTT. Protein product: CASSPGQFYTGELFF.

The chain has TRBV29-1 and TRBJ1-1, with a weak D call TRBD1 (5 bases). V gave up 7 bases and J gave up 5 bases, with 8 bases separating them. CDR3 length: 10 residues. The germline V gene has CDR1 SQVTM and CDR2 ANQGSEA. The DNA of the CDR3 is TGCAGCGCTCGACAGACTGAAGCTTTCTTT. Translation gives CSARQTEAFF.

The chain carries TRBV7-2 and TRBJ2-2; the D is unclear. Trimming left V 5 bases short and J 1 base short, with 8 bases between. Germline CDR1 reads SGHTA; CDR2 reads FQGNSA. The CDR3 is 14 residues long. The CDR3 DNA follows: TGTGCCAGCAGCCTGGATTGGAACACCGGGGAGCTGTTTTTT. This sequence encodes CASSLDWNTGELFF.

DNA for the CDR3: TGTGCCAGCAGAGCGGGAGCAGGCACAGATACGCAGTATTTT. It translates to CASRAGAGTDTQYF. The rearrangement joins TRBV2 to TRBJ2-3, with TRBD2 matching over 8 bases. The CDR3 totals 14 residues. The V and J ends lost 6 bases and 1 base, in that order; junction bases with no gene match: 3. Germline V gene lookup returns CDR1 SNHLY and CDR2 FYNNEI.

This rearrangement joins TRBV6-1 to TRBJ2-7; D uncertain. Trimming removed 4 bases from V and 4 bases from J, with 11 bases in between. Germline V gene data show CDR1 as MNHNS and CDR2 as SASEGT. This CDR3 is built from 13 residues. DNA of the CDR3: TGTGCCAGCAGTGTTTGGTTTTCTTACGAGCAGTACTTC. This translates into CASSVWFSYEQYF.

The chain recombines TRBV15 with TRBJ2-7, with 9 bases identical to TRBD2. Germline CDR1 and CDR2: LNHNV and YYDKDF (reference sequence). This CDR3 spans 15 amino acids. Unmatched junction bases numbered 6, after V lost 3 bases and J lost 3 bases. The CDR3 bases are TGTGCCACCAGCAGCGGTAGCGGGGGACGCTACGAGCAGTACTTC. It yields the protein CATSSGSGGRYEQYF.